These 21 T cell receptor beta chains originate from one sample sequenced in a study of CD8 T cells in ankylosing spondylitis. TCRdb independently ran MiXCR on the 5' RACE reads; one entry per CDR3 protein. The sample consists of 300,000 to 400,000 distinct CDR3 sequences, around 22% of them appearing once. These receptors are not linked to any known antigen. Study findings and constraints: Ankylosing spondylitis blood appeared to be characterized by a TCR beta motif of several highly homologous variants.

The sample consisted of blood, either unsorted or a sorted T cell fraction (not recorded which). Receptor source: a male donor with ankylosing spondylitis.

This clonotype was recorded a few times. In nucleotides, the CDR3 is TGCGCCAGCTCCCGGGACGGACTTAATGAAAAACTGTTTTTT. This translates into CASSRDGLNEKLFF. The V and J genes are TRBV5-1 and TRBJ1-4, with TRBD1 as a possible D gene (5 bases). V was shortened by 7 bases and J by 4 bases, with 14 bases between the two germline ends. This CDR3 region has 14 residues. CDR1 and CDR2 (germline): SGHRS, YFSETQ.

The V call is TRBV29-1, the J call TRBJ1-1; D not certain. The V gene lost 4 bases and the J gene lost 3 bases, with 9 bases spanning the gap. The V gene's germline CDR1 is SQVTM and CDR2 ANQGSEA. The CDR3 has 12 amino acids. CDR3 sequence: CSVALGDTEAFF. Here the CDR3 DNA reads TGCAGCGTTGCTCTGGGCGACACTGAAGCTTTCTTT. Combining the CDR3 with reference TRBV29-1 and TRBJ1-1 gives the whole variable domain SAVISQKPSRDICQRGTSLTIQCQVDSQVTMMFWYRQQPGQSLTLIATANQGSEATYESGFVIDKFPISRPNLTFSTLTVSNMSPEDSSIYLCSVALGDTEAFFGQGTRLTVV.

A single count supports this clonotype. The CDR3 nucleotides are TGTGCCACCAGCAGGCCCGGGACTAGCTATTACGAGCAGTACTTC. It specifies CATSRPGTSYYEQYF. The rearrangement uses TRBV15 and TRBJ2-7; 9 bases are a match to TRBD2. J gave up 4 bases and V 3 bases, and 7 bases lay outside the gene matches. The germline V gene encodes CDR1 LNHNV and CDR2 YYDKDF (reference sequence). The CDR3 length is 15 residues.

The DNA for the CDR3 is TGTGCCAGCAGCTTGGGGGGGAGGGAAAACATTCAGTACTTC. The encoded protein is CASSLGGRENIQYF. The genes are TRBV5-4 and TRBJ2-4; TRBD2 matches 7 bases. Germline lookup yields CDR1 SGHNT and CDR2 YYREEE (reference sequence). This CDR3 has 14 amino acids. The V and J ends lost 0 bases and 5 bases, in that order; junction bases with no gene match: 2.

The rearrangement links TRBV18 to TRBJ2-1; D is uncertain. Looked up from germline, CDR1 is KGHSH and CDR2 is LQKENI. This CDR3 has 12 residues. Trimming cost V 3 bases and J 10 bases, with 10 bases left between them. CDR3 in amino acids: CASSPQTREQFF. The DNA of the CDR3 is TGTGCCAGCTCACCCCAAACTCGGGAGCAGTTCTTC.

The V call is TRBV10-3, the J call TRBJ2-2; D may be TRBD2 (6 bases). The V end was cut by 10 bases, the J end by 6 bases, with 12 bases between. This CDR3 spans 12 amino acids. The V gene's germline CDR1 is ENHRY and CDR2 SYGVKD. As DNA, the CDR3 is TGTGCCACCTCCGGGAGCTCCGGGGAGCTGTTTTTT. Encoded protein: CATSGSSGELFF.

The chain joins TRBV29-1 to TRBJ1-2; the match to TRBD1 covers 8 bases. J was trimmed by 4 bases and V by 3 bases; bases with no gene match: 7. CDR3 length: 14 amino acids. CDR1 is SQVTM, CDR2 ANQGSEA, per germline. CDR3 sequence reads: CSVDAQGVTYGYTF. CDR3 in DNA: TGCAGCGTTGACGCACAGGGGGTGACCTATGGCTACACCTTC.

A few counts support this clonotype. The J gene is TRBJ2-4, the V gene TRBV18, with D perhaps matching TRBD1 (7 bases). The CDR3 consists of 14 residues. Trimming shortened V by 3 bases and J by 5 bases, and 11 bases separated the two germline ends. Germline V gene data show CDR1 as KGHSH and CDR2 as LQKENI. CDR3 in amino acids: CASSPSRGENIQYF. In nucleotides, the CDR3 is TGTGCCAGCTCACCGTCCAGGGGGGAAAACATTCAGTACTTC. Combining the CDR3 with reference TRBV18 and TRBJ2-4 gives the whole variable domain NAGVMQNPRHLVRRRGQEARLRCSPMKGHSHVYWYRQLPEEGLKFMVYLQKENIIDESGMPKERFSAEFPKEGPSILRIQQVVRGDSAAYFCASSPSRGENIQYFGAGTRLSVL.

The chain links TRBV6-5 to TRBJ2-7; D ambiguous. Deletions cut 2 bases from V and 7 bases from J, with 12 bases between. Germline CDR1 is MNHEY and CDR2 is SVGAGI. The CDR3 spans 13 residues. The CDR3 region has the DNA TGTGCCAGCAGTTACATCGGGTTTAGGGAGCAGTACTTC. This gives the protein CASSYIGFREQYF.

The chain has TRBV5-5 and TRBJ2-7; 9 nucleotides match TRBD2. The J segment lost 3 bases and the V segment lost 0 bases, leaving 4 bases of the junction unmatched. CDR3 length: 15 amino acids. Looked up from germline, CDR1 is SGHKS and CDR2 is YYEKEE (reference sequence). CDR3 DNA: TGTGCCAGCAGCTTGGGACTAGCGGAGGTCTACGAGCAGTACTTC. Its protein is CASSLGLAEVYEQYF.

The rearrangement links TRBV7-9 to TRBJ2-7; D not certain. The V gene lost 3 bases and the J gene lost 3 bases, with 3 bases spanning the gap. The CDR3 totals 11 residues. Germline loops: CDR1 SEHNR, CDR2 FQNEAQ (reference sequence). Here the CDR3 DNA reads TGTGCCAGCAGCTTCAACTACGAGCAGTACTTC. Translated: CASSFNYEQYF.

This rearrangement joins TRBV20-1 to TRBJ2-7, with D perhaps matching TRBD2 (6 bases). The CDR3 covers 12 residues. With 5 bases removed from V and 4 bases from J, the gap between germline ends came to 12 bases. CDR1 DFQATT and CDR2 SNEGSKA come from the germline V gene (reference sequence). CDR3 protein: CSALGLLYEQYF. The CDR3 DNA reads as TGCAGTGCTCTTGGACTACTTTACGAGCAGTACTTC.

The chain recombines TRBV6-6 with TRBJ2-5; D remains ambiguous. The CDR3 extends over 13 amino acids. The V gene lost 2 bases and the J gene lost 7 bases, with 11 bases spanning the gap. CDR1 is MNHNY and CDR2 is SVGAGI in the germline V gene (reference sequence). CDR3 loop: CASSYGFAVTQYF. The CDR3 bases are TGTGCCAGCAGTTACGGGTTCGCAGTGACCCAGTACTTC.

The chain joins TRBV6-5 to TRBJ1-5; D ambiguous. This CDR3 is built from 17 residues. Trimming pared 0 bases from V and 5 bases from J, leaving 17 bases between. Germline CDR1 is MNHEY and CDR2 is SVGAGI. CDR3: CASSYSAGSGLDQPQHF. For the CDR3, the DNA is TGTGCCAGCAGTTACTCGGCGGGATCGGGGTTGGATCAGCCCCAGCATTTT.

This clonotype was detected only a few times. The chain combines TRBV12-3 or TRBV12-4 with TRBJ2-3, with 10 bases fitting TRBD2. Unmatched junction bases numbered 6, after V lost 7 bases and J lost 2 bases. This CDR3 region has 15 residues. This chain's CDR3 is CASTYSGRPTDTQYF. CDR3 bases: TGTGCCAGCACCTATAGCGGGAGGCCCACAGATACGCAGTATTTT.

This clonotype was observed at least ten times. The gene calls are TRBV7-2 and TRBJ2-7; no clear D. Germline V gives CDR1 SGHTA, CDR2 FQGNSA. The CDR3 has 12 residues. Trimming took off 1 base at V and 4 bases at J, with 5 bases between the two ends. The CDR3: CASSLGMYEQYF. The CDR3 bases are TGTGCCAGCAGCTTAGGAATGTACGAGCAGTACTTC. Variable domain in full (rest from reference TRBV7-2 and TRBJ2-7): GAGVSQSPSNKVTEKGKDVELRCDPISGHTALYWYRQSLGQGLEFLIYFQGNSAPDKSGLPSDRFSAERTGGSVSTLTIQRTQQEDSAVYLCASSLGMYEQYFGPGTRLTVT.

This clonotype appeared a single time. The chain has TRBV4-1 and TRBJ1-6; D remains unclear. V shed 0 bases and J shed 11 bases, with 11 bases lying between them. The CDR3 runs 14 residues. Germline CDR1 reads MGHRA; CDR2 reads YSYEKL. The CDR3 DNA reads TGCGCCAGCAGCCAAGAGGACGATATGACACCCCTCCACTTT. This sequence encodes CASSQEDDMTPLHF.

This sequence joins TRBV27 and TRBJ2-5, with D perhaps being TRBD1 or TRBD2 (5 bases each). In germline, CDR1 is MNHEY, CDR2 SMNVEV (reference sequence). The CDR3 consists of 15 residues. V lost 6 bases to trimming and J lost 2 bases, with 16 bases between them. This chain's CDR3 is CASSQGWTSQETQYF. CDR3 DNA: TGTGCCAGCAGCCAGGGTTGGACTTCTCAAGAGACCCAGTACTTC.

The chain recombines TRBV4-3 with TRBJ1-1; D remains unclear. CDR1 and CDR2 (germline): LGHNA, YSLEER. V dropped 1 base and J dropped 4 bases, with 10 bases sitting between them. The CDR3 contains 14 residues. The CDR3 DNA reads as TGCGCCAGCAGCCAAGTGAGGTTTGTCACTGAAGCTTTCTTT. Residues: CASSQVRFVTEAFF.

This rearrangement joins TRBV10-3 to TRBJ2-3, with a tentative D call TRBD2 (6 bases). CDR1 is ENHRY, CDR2 SYGVKD, per germline. The CDR3 extends over 15 amino acids. V dropped 6 bases and J dropped 0 bases, with 13 bases sitting between them. CDR3 sequence: CAIRQPGTSTDTQYF. CDR3 nucleotide sequence: TGTGCCATCAGACAACCCGGGACTAGCACAGATACGCAGTATTTT.

There are a few counts of this clonotype. The V and J genes are TRBV18 and TRBJ2-1; TRBD2 aligns across 12 bases. Germline values: CDR1 KGHSH, CDR2 LQKENI. With V trimmed by 3 bases and J by 5 bases, 5 bases remained unmatched. The CDR3 loop spans 16 amino acids. The CDR3: CASSPTLAGGHNEQFF. CDR3 bases: TGTGCCAGCTCACCCACACTAGCGGGAGGTCACAATGAGCAGTTCTTC.